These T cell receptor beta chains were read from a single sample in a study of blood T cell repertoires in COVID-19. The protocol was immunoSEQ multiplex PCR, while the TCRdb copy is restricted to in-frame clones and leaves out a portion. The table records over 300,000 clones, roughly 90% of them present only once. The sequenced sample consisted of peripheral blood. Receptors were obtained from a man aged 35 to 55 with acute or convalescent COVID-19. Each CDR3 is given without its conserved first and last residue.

ASSGTGSQPQH 11 TRBV7-8
ASSQSAEQF 9 TRBV7-3
ASSKQGTNTEAF 12 TRBV28
ASSVPSSETQY 11 TRBV9
ASSLDREKKLF 11 TRBV7-8
ASKDEGSQPQH 11 TRBV2
ASSEGRDSGELF 12 TRBV10-1
ASRGQGSREQY 11 TRBV28
ASSFSPYIRQGRVNYEQY 18 TRBV27
ASSPGVPANEKLF 13 TRBV7-9
ASSQGRQANYGYT 13 TRBV4-2
ASSPGTDLWGNEKLF 15 TRBV27
ASFDRLGDQPQH 12 TRBV28
AIQTGENYGYT 11 TRBV28
ASSFQTGSYEQY 12 TRBV5-1
ASSWPGTDTQY 11 TRBV5-1
ASSQETSGGATDTQY 15 TRBV4-3
ASSSGTGHGNTIY 13 TRBV7-2
ASSLDLQGTQY 11 TRBV11-2
SANPSSGGQTDTQY 14 TRBV29-1
ASSLSALRGTEAF 13 TRBV5-1
ASSLWGGQPQH 11 TRBV28
ASKEGAYNSPLH 12 TRBV13
ASSRVLRTEAF 11 TRBV6-5
ASSLSATSNSPLH 13 TRBV7-2
ASSLAQTGLTTEAF 14 TRBV7-8
ASSLAGRGDEKLF 13 TRBV5-1
ASSDRGSNQPQH 12 TRBV6-1
ASSLAETGVNYGYT 14 TRBV7-8
ASSWGTGGTEAF 12 TRBV5-1
ASSPVRGADSPLH 13 TRBV11-2
ASSFRQGGVSPLH 13 TRBV7-9
ASSLGQDNEQF 11 TRBV6-5
ASSLVSGQNTEAF 13 TRBV7-9
ASSLSGNTIY 10 TRBV28
ASIQGVGTASYNEQF 15 TRBV28
ASSQDQKTTTLGNTIY 16 TRBV14
ASSILLGGQNSNQPQH 16 TRBV19
ASSYRVNTEAF 11 TRBV6-5
ASSLAGQGARNTEAF 15 TRBV5-1
ASINLAGTPSYEQY 14 TRBV6-6
ASTLQGPEGYNEQF 14 TRBV6-6
ASSLGTGATQPQH 13 TRBV5-1
ASSPGTGRSYEQY 13 TRBV3-1/TRBV3-2
ASSIGTGANQPQH 13 TRBV5-6